Listed below are T cell receptor beta chains from one sample, sequenced in a study of Graves' ophthalmopathy and Graves' hyperthyroidism. MiXCR was run by TCRdb on the multiplex PCR reads, yielding one entry per CDR3 protein. The profile shows 350,000 to 400,000 distinct CDR3 sequences, around 18% of them singletons. The sequenced sample was peripheral blood. The receptors here all came from a woman aged 18-29 years with Graves' ophthalmopathy. The CDR3 runs from the conserved cysteine through the conserved F or W. Fields, in order: V gene, J gene, clone size, D gene, CDR3 protein, CDR3 DNA. D genes are given only for firm matches. Clone size is given for some rows only: seen once, a few or many times, or a class if the clone is expanded.

v_call: TRBV7-2
j_call: TRBJ2-7
clone_size: many
d_call: TRBD1
cdr3_aa: CASSLVAGQGYEQYF
cdr3_nt: TGTGCCAGCAGCTTAGTGGCGGGACAGGGATACGAGCAGTACTTC

v_call: TRBV27
j_call: TRBJ2-2
clone_size: many
d_call: -
cdr3_aa: CASSLDWGTGELFF
cdr3_nt: TGTGCCAGCAGTTTAGATTGGGGAACCGGGGAGCTGTTTTTT

v_call: TRBV2
j_call: TRBJ2-7
clone_size: many
d_call: -
cdr3_aa: CASSEISRVGSYEQYF
cdr3_nt: TGTGCCAGCAGTGAAATTTCCAGGGTGGGCTCCTACGAGCAGTACTTC

v_call: TRBV6-2/TRBV6-3
j_call: TRBJ2-5
clone_size: -
d_call: TRBD2
cdr3_aa: CASSPRASGRGETQYF
cdr3_nt: TGTGCCAGCAGTCCCCGGGCTAGCGGGAGAGGTGAGACCCAGTACTTC

v_call: TRBV11-2
j_call: TRBJ2-5
clone_size: many
d_call: TRBD1
cdr3_aa: CASSPSTGGSETQYF
cdr3_nt: TGTGCCAGCAGCCCGTCGACAGGGGGGTCCGAGACCCAGTACTTC

v_call: TRBV20-1
j_call: TRBJ2-2
clone_size: -
d_call: -
cdr3_aa: CSARALRGADDTGELFF
cdr3_nt: TGCAGTGCTAGAGCTCTTAGGGGGGCTGACGACACCGGGGAGCTGTTTTTT

v_call: TRBV11-2
j_call: TRBJ1-1
clone_size: many
d_call: TRBD1
cdr3_aa: CASSPGPGGRDTEAFF
cdr3_nt: TGTGCCAGCAGCCCTGGGCCAGGGGGCCGGGACACTGAAGCTTTCTTT

v_call: TRBV5-1
j_call: TRBJ2-7
clone_size: -
d_call: -
cdr3_aa: CASSWSPGQSHEQYF
cdr3_nt: TGCGCCAGCAGCTGGTCGCCGGGACAATCCCACGAGCAGTACTTC

v_call: TRBV28
j_call: TRBJ2-7
clone_size: many
d_call: TRBD1
cdr3_aa: CATSGQGYEQYF
cdr3_nt: TGTGCCACCTCGGGACAGGGCTACGAGCAGTACTTC

v_call: TRBV13
j_call: TRBJ2-2
clone_size: many
d_call: -
cdr3_aa: CASSSSQAPNTGELFF
cdr3_nt: TGTGCCAGCAGCTCCAGCCAGGCCCCGAACACCGGGGAGCTGTTTTTT